A selection of T cell receptor beta chains follows, all from one sample in a study of CD8+CD57+ T cells in acquired aplastic anemia. A single record per CDR3 protein comes from TCRdb applying MiXCR to the reads. The sample lists 400,000 to 500,000 distinct CDR3 sequences, 55% to 75% occurring once. The source material was sorted CD4+, CD8+, or CD8+CD57+ T cells (not recorded which) from PBMCs. The receptors originated from a human donor in good health, serving as a control. Each CDR3 is given without its conserved first and last residue. Only part of the rows carry a size: once, few, many, or a class if the clone is expanded.

V	J	size	CDR3
TRBV4-3	TRBJ1-4	NA	ASRRVGRDEKLF
TRBV7-9	TRBJ1-1	once	ASSLQAGGLRWATEAF
TRBV5-1	TRBJ2-7	NA	ASSLGQGYDEQY
TRBV7-2	TRBJ2-3	NA	ASRTSGGFTDTQY
TRBV7-3	TRBJ2-2	many	ASSFSAGNTGELF
TRBV5-1	TRBJ1-6	many	ASSFTGNSPLH
TRBV6-6	TRBJ1-5	many	ASSYLQGALSQPQH
TRBV20-1	TRBJ2-3	NA	SARGLTASDTQY
TRBV7-6	TRBJ1-6	NA	ASSPVPGLRAPA
TRBV12-3/TRBV12-4	TRBJ2-5	NA	ASSLGQRGETQY
TRBV25-1	TRBJ1-6	many	ASQQLGVLPLH
TRBV5-1	TRBJ2-5	NA	ASSLGTGNTGGETQY
TRBV7-9	TRBJ1-4	NA	ASSDPRSPRTGATNEKLF
TRBV7-2	TRBJ2-7	NA	ASSSHVELDYGQY
TRBV6-1	TRBJ1-1	NA	ASSEDF
TRBV5-1	TRBJ1-5	many	ASSPQGVRQGQPQH
TRBV2	TRBJ2-2	once	ASRTSGRGTGELF
TRBV2	TRBJ1-6	few	ASSKHDSNNSPLH
TRBV7-9	TRBJ2-6	NA	ASYSLSSGANVLT
TRBV5-1	TRBJ1-6	NA	ASSPWDIQGLH
TRBV25-1	TRBJ1-3	few	ASGSGNTIY
TRBV7-2	TRBJ2-6	NA	ASSFRTGAGGKTLT
TRBV24-1	TRBJ2-7	NA	ATSDTAGATYVQY
TRBV9	TRBJ1-1	NA	ASSAGTGEGEAF
TRBV7-2	TRBJ1-1	NA	ASSFVQGPTVAF
TRBV29-1	TRBJ2-2	many	SVAISGAGELF
TRBV9	TRBJ2-3	NA	ASSFGTGGMDTQY
TRBV30	TRBJ1-3	many	AWDTEDKNTIY
TRBV5-4	TRBJ2-3	many	ASSPGLAGTDTQY
TRBV20-1	TRBJ1-2	NA	SAGQPLYGYT
TRBV5-4	TRBJ2-7	few	ASRPTLGLAIYEQY
TRBV7-8	TRBJ1-4	NA	ASSLTGPSETRLF
TRBV7-3	TRBJ1-3	NA	ASSWSRGEAGNTIY
TRBV12-3/TRBV12-4	TRBJ2-1	NA	ASKLDSSNNEQF
TRBV9	TRBJ2-7	NA	ASSVATTGGYTY